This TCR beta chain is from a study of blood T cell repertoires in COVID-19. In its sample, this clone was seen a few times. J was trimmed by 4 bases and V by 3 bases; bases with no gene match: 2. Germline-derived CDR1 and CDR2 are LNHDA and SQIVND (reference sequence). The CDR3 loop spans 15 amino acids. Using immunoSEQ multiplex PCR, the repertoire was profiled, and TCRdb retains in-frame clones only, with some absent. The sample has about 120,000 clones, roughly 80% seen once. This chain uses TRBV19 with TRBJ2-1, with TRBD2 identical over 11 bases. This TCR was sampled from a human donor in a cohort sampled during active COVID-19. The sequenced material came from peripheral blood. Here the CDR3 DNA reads TGTGCCAGTAGTATGGGGACTAGCGGTTACAATGAGCAGTTCTTC. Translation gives CASSMGTSGYNEQFF.